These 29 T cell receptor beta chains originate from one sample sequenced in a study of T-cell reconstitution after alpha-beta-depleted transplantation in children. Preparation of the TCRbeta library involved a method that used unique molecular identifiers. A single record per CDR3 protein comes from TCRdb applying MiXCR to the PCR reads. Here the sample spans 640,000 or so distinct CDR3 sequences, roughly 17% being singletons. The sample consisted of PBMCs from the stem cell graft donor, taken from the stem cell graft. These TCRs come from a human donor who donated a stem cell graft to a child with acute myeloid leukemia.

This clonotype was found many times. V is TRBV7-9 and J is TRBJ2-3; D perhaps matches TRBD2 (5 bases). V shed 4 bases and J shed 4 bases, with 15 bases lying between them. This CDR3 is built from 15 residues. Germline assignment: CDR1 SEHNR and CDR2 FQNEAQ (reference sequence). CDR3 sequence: CASSWPTAEADTQYF. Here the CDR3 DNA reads TGTGCCAGCAGCTGGCCGACGGCGGAGGCAGATACGCAGTATTTT.

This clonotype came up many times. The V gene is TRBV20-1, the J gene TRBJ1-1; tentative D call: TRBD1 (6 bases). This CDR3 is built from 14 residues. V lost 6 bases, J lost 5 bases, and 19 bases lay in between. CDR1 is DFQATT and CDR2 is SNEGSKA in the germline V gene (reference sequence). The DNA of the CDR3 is TGCAGTGCCTGCGTTTGGACAGATGGGACTGAAGCTTTCTTT. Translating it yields CSACVWTDGTEAFF.

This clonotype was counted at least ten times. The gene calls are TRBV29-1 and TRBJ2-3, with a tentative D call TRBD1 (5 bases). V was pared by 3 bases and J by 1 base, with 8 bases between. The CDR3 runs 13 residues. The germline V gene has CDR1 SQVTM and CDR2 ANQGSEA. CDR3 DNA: TGCAGCGTTGAGGGGCACGGCACAGATACGCAGTATTTT. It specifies CSVEGHGTDTQYF.

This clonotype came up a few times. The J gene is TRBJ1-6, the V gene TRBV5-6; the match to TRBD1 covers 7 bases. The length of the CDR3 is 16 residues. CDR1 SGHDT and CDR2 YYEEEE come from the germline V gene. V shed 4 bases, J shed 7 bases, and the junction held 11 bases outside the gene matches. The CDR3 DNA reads TGTGCCAGCAGCCCAACAGGGGACATCACGAATTCACCCCTCCACTTT. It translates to CASSPTGDITNSPLHF. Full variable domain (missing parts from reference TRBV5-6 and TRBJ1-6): DAGVTQSPTHLIKTRGQQVTLRCSPKSGHDTVSWYQQALGQGPQFIFQYYEEEERQRGNFPDRFSGHQFPNYSSELNVNALLLGDSALYLCASSPTGDITNSPLHFGNGTRLTVT.

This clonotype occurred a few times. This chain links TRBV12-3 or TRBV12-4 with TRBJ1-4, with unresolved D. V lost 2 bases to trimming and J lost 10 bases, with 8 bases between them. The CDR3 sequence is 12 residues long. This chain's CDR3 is CASSLQLAKLFF. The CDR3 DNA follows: TGTGCCAGCAGTTTACAGCTGGCAAAACTGTTTTTT.

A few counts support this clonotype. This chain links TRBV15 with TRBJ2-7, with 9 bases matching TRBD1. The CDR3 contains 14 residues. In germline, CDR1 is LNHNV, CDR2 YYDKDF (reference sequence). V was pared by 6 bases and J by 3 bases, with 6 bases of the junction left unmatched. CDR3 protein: CATSDPGQGYEQYF. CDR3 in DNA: TGTGCCACCAGTGACCCGGGACAGGGCTACGAGCAGTACTTC.

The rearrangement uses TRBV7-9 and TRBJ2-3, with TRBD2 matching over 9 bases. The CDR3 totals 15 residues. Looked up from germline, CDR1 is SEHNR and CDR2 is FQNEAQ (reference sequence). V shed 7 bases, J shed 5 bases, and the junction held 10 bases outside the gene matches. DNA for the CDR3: TGTGCCAGCATCTCTAGCGGGGCTTATGGAGATACGCAGTATTTT. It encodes CASISSGAYGDTQYF.

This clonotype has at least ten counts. The CDR3 coding sequence is TGCAGTGCTAGCCCTCTCCGACAGTTTGAGAATTGGAATTCACCCCTCCACTTT. It encodes CSASPLRQFENWNSPLHF. V usage is TRBV20-1 and J usage is TRBJ1-6; D might be TRBD1 (5 bases). V was cut by 3 bases and J by 7 bases, with 25 bases left in between. The CDR3 length is 18 residues. Per the germline V gene, CDR1 is DFQATT and CDR2 is SNEGSKA (reference sequence).

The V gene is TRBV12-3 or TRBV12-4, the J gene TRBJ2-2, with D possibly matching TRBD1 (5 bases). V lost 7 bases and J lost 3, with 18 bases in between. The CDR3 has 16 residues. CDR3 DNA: TGTGCCAGCACCGCTAGTGGGGCAATTTACACCGGGGAGCTGTTTTTT. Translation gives CASTASGAIYTGELFF.

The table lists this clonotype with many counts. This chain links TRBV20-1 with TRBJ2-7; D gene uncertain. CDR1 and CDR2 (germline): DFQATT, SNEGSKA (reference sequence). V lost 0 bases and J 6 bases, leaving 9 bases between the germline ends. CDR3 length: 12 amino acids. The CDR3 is CSAREGKSEQYV. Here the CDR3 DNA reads TGCAGTGCTAGAGAAGGCAAGTCCGAGCAGTACGTC.

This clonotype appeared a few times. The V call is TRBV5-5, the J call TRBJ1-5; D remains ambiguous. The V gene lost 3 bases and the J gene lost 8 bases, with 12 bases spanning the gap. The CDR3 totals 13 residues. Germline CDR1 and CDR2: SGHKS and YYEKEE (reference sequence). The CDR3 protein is CASSSAVSEPQHF. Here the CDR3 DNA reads TGTGCCAGCAGCTCCGCGGTCTCAGAGCCCCAGCATTTT.

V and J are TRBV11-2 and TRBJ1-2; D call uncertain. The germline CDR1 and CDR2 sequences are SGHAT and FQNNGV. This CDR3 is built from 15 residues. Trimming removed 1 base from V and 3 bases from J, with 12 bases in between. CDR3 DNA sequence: TGTGCCAGCAGCTTAGGCGATACACCTCACTATGGCTACACCTTC. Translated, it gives CASSLGDTPHYGYTF.

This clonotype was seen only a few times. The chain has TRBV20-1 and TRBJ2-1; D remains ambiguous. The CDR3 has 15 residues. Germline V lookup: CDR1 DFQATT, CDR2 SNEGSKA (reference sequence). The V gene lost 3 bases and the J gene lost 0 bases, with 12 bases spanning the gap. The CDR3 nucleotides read TGCAGTGCTAGTTATGCGGCGAGCTCCTACAATGAGCAGTTCTTC. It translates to CSASYAASSYNEQFF.

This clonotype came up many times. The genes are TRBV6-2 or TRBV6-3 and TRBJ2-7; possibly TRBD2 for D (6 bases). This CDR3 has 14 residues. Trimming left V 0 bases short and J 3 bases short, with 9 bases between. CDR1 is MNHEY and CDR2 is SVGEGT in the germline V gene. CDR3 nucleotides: TGTGCCAGCAGTTACTCGGGACTTTTCTACGAGCAGTACTTC. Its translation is CASSYSGLFYEQYF.

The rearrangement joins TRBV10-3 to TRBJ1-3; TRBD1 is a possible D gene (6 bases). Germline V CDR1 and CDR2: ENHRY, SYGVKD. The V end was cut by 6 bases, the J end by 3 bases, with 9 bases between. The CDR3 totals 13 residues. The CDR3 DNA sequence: TGTGCCATCAGGGACAGTTGTGGAAACACCATATATTTT. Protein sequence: CAIRDSCGNTIYF.

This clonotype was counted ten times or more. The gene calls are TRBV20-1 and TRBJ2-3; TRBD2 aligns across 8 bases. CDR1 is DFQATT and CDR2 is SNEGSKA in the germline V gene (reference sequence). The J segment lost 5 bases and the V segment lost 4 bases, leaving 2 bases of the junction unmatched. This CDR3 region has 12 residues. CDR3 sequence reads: CSAIRGGDTQYF. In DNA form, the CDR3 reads TGCAGTGCTATACGGGGGGGAGATACGCAGTATTTT.

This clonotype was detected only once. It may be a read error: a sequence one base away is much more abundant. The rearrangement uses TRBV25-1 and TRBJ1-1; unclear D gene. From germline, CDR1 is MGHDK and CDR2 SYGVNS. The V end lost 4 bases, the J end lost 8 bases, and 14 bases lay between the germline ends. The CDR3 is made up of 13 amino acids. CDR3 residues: CASSAEVYSEAFF. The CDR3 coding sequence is TGTGCCAGCAGTGCCGAGGTTTACAGCGAAGCTTTCTTT.

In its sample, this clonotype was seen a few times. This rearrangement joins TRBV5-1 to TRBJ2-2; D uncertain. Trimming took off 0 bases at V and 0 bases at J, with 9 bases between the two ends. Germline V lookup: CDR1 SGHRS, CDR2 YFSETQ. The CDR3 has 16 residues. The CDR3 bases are TGCGCCAGCAGCTTGGTAAACACCCCGAACACCGGGGAGCTGTTTTTT. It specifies CASSLVNTPNTGELFF.

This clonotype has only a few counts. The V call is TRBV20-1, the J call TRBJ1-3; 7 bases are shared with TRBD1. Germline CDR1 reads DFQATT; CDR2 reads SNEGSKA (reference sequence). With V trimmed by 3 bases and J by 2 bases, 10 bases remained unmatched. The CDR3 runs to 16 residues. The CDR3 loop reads CSASSGTGAPGNTIYF. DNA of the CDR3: TGCAGTGCTAGTAGCGGTACAGGGGCCCCTGGAAACACCATATATTTT.

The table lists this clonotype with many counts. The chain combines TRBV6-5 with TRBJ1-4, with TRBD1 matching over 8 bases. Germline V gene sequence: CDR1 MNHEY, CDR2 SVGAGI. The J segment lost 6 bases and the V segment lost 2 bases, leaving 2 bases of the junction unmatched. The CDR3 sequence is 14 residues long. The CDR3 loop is CASSYVTGDEKLFF. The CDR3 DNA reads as TGTGCCAGCAGTTACGTGACAGGGGATGAAAAACTGTTTTTT.

The CDR3 region is CASSLTPGTGANVLTF. DNA for the CDR3: TGTGCCAGCAGTTTAACCCCAGGGACTGGGGCCAACGTCCTGACTTTC. The rearrangement links TRBV27 to TRBJ2-6, with D possibly being TRBD1 (5 bases). Trimming took off 2 bases at V and 2 bases at J, with 10 bases between the two ends. The length of the CDR3 is 16 residues. Germline assignment: CDR1 MNHEY and CDR2 SMNVEV (reference sequence).

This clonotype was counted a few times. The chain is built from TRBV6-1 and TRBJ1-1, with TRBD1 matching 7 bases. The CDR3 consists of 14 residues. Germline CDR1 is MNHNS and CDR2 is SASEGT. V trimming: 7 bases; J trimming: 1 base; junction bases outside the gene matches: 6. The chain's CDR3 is CASNPDRRNTEAFF. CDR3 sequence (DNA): TGTGCCAGCAACCCGGACAGGAGGAACACTGAAGCTTTCTTT.

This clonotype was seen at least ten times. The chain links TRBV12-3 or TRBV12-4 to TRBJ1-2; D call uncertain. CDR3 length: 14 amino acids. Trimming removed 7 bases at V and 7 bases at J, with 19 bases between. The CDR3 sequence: CASTDIPSMRGYTF. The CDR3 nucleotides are TGTGCCAGCACCGATATTCCGTCTATGCGTGGCTACACCTTC.

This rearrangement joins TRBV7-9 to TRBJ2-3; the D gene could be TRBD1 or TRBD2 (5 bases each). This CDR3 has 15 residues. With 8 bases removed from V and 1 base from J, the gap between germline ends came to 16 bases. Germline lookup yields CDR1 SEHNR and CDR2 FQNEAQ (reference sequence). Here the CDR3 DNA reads TGTGCCAGCGCCAAACCAGGGACCGGCACAGATACGCAGTATTTT. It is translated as CASAKPGTGTDTQYF. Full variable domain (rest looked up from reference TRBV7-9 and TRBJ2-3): DTGVSQNPRHKITKRGQNVTFRCDPISEHNRLYWYRQTLGQGPEFLTYFQNEAQLEKSRLLSDRFSAERPKGSFSTLEIQRTEQGDSAMYLCASAKPGTGTDTQYFGPGTRLTVL.

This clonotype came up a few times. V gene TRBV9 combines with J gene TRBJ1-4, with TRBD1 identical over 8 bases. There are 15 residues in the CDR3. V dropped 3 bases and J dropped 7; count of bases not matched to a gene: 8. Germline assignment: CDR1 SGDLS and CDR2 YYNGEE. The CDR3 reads CASSETSGGGEKLFF. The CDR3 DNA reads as TGTGCCAGCAGCGAAACATCAGGGGGCGGTGAAAAACTGTTTTTT.

CDR3 in DNA: TGCAGTGCTAGGTATCCGCAGCGGTGCACAGATACGCAGTATTTT. Translating gives CSARYPQRCTDTQYF. The chain combines TRBV20-1 with TRBJ2-3, with a tentative D call TRBD2 (5 bases). The V end was cut by 3 bases, the J end by 1 base, with 14 bases between. Germline CDR1 and CDR2: DFQATT and SNEGSKA (reference sequence). CDR3 length equals 15 residues.

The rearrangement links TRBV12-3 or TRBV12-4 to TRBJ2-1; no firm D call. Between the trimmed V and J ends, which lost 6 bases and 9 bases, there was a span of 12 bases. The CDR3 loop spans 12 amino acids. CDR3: CASSIGGFEQFF. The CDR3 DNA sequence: TGTGCCAGCAGCATAGGCGGTTTTGAGCAGTTCTTC.

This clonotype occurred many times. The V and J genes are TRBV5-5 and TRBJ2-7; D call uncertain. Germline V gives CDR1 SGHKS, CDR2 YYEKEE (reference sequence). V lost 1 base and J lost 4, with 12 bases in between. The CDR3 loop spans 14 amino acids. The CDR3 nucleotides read TGTGCCAGCAGCTTGTACGCGGAGCAATACGAGCAGTACTTC. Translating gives CASSLYAEQYEQYF.

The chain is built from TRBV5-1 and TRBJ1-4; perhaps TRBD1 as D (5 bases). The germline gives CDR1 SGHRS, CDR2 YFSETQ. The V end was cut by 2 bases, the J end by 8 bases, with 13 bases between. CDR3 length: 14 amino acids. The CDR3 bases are TGCGCCAGCAGCTTTGGCCAGGGCGGCGAAAAACTGTTTTTT. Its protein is CASSFGQGGEKLFF. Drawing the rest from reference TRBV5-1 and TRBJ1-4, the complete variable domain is KAGVTQTPRYLIKTRGQQVTLSCSPISGHRSVSWYQQTPGQGLQFLFEYFSETQRNKGNFPGRFSGRQFSNSRSEMNVSTLELGDSALYLCASSFGQGGEKLFFGSGTQLSVL.